This TCR beta chain was found in a study of Tregs in tolerant kidney transplant recipients. This clone turned up a few times. Only in-frame clones appear in the TCRdb table, and some are missing; sequencing was by immunoSEQ multiplex PCR. The data contain roughly 250,000 clones, 65% to 85% of them singletons. The J segment lost 0 bases and the V segment lost 0 bases, leaving 9 bases of the junction unmatched. Germline V lookup: CDR1 SGHNT, CDR2 YYREEE (reference sequence). The CDR3 is 17 amino acids. This sequence joins TRBV5-4 and TRBJ2-7; 7 positions match TRBD2. Material for sequencing was CD4+ T cells from blood. The sequence came from a human donor in good health. The CDR3 sequence: CASSLVSGYDDSYEQYF. The CDR3 DNA is TGTGCCAGCAGCTTGGTTAGCGGGTACGACGACTCCTACGAGCAGTACTTC.